This TCR beta chain is drawn from a study of beta chain features in type 1 diabetes. Study summary: Age, gender and cell yields were alike across patients and healthy donors. Researchers looked at about 110 million sorted cells across all samples.

cDNA synthesis used the whole RNA isolate, giving expressed TCRB sequences. Data came from immunoSEQ multiplex PCR; TCRdb stores just in-frame clones and leaves some out. This sample has hundreds of thousands of clones, with over 8.5% found just once. Populations isolated by sorting all had purity greater than 95%. This clone occurred a few times. Germline trimming cut 3 bases from V and 7 bases from J; bases unmatched to any gene: 9. The CDR3 is 16 residues long. Germline loops: CDR1 SGHNT, CDR2 YYREEE (reference sequence). The material sequenced was naive CD4+ T cells from blood. The chain joins TRBV5-4 to TRBJ2-1, with 11 positions matching TRBD2. This clonotype was sampled from a young woman in good health. CDR3 bases: TGTGCCAGCAGCTATCCACCGGGACTAGCGGAAAATGAGCAGTTCTTC. It codes for CASSYPPGLAENEQFF.